The clone carrying this T cell receptor (beta chain) has a count of ten or more. Its antigen remains unidentified. Because the library targeted alpha chains, this beta chain is an off-target read whose size means little. Time point in this sample: sample taken at primary tumor resection. The data derive from a study of spatial heterogeneity in lung cancer. About the study: Detected beta-chain sequences consistently exceeded alpha-chain sequences.

TCRdb re-called the 5' RACE reads through MiXCR, storing one row per CDR3 protein. This sample carries 3,000 to 4,000 distinct CDR3 sequences, roughly 4.6% of them seen once, and the ten largest clones take under 35%. Findings of the study overall: Counts of expanded intratumoral alpha and beta TCRs tracked tumor mutation counts.

CDR1 is MNHEY and CDR2 is SMNVEV in the germline V gene (reference sequence). The CDR3 totals 14 residues. The V end lost 6 bases, the J end lost 2 bases, and 13 bases lay between the germline ends. The sequences come from lung tumor tissue, collected at surgery. The receptor was isolated from a female donor with early-stage non-small cell lung cancer. The chain joins TRBV27 to TRBJ1-1, with D possibly TRBD1 on 5 matching bases. The DNA for the CDR3 is TGTGCCAGCAGAAACCCGGGACCAAACACTGAAGCTTTCTTT. Translation gives CASRNPGPNTEAFF.